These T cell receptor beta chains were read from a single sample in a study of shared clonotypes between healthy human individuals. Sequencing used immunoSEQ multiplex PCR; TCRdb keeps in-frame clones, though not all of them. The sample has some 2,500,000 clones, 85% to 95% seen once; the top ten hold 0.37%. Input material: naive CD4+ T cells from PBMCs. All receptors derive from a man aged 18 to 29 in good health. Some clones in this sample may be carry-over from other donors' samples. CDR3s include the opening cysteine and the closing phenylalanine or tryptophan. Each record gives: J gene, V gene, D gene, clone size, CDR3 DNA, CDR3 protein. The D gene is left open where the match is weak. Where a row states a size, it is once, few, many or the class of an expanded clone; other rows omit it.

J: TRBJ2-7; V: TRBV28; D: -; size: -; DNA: TGTGCCAGCAGTCTCCCGGGAGCGAGTCGATACGAGCAGTACTTC; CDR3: CASSLPGASRYEQYF
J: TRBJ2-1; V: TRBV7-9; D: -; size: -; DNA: TGTGCCAGCAGCCCCCGACAAGAGCAGTTCTTC; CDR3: CASSPRQEQFF
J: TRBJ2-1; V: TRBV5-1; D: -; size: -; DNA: TGCGCCAGCAGCCCTGAGGGGGGGCCTTGGTTTGAGCAGTTCTTC; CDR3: CASSPEGGPWFEQFF
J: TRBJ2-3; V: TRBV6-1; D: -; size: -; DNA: TGTGCCAGCAGTGAAGCGGGTCGGCGCACAGATACGCAGTATTTT; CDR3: CASSEAGRRTDTQYF
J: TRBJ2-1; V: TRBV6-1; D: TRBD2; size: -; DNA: TGTGCCAGCAGTGAAGCGCCGCTAGCGGGAGCGAACGAGCAGTTCTTC; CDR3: CASSEAPLAGANEQFF
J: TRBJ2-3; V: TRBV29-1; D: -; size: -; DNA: TGCAGCGTTGAAGTAGGTCGCATCGGAGATACGCAGTATTTT; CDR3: CSVEVGRIGDTQYF
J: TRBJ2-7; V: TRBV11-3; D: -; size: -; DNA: TGTGCCAGCAGCTTAGATTCAGACGAGCAGTACTTC; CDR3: CASSLDSDEQYF
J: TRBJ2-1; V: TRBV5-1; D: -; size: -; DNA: TGCGCCAGCAGCTGGGGCAATGAGCAGTTCTTC; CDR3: CASSWGNEQFF
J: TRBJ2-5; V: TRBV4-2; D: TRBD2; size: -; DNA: TGTGCCAGCAGCCAAGAATGGGGACTAGCGGGGGACCAAGAGACCCAGTACTTC; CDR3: CASSQEWGLAGDQETQYF
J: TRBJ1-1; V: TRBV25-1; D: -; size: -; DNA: TGTGCCAGCAGTGAGACTGTGGGGGCCGCTGGGAGCACCACTGAAGCTTTCTTT; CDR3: CASSETVGAAGSTTEAFF
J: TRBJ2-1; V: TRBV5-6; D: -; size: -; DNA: TGTGCCAGCAGCTTGTACGGCGCGGGAAGTGGCCGAGAGCAGTTCTTC; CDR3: CASSLYGAGSGREQFF
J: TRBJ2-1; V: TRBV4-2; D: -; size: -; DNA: TGTGCCAGCAGCCAAGCTGGAGCGGAAAATGGTGAGCAGTTCTTC; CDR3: CASSQAGAENGEQFF
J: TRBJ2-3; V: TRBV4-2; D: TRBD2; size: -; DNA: TGTGCCAGCAGCCAAGGTGGAGCGGGGGCCAGCACAGATACGCAGTATTTT; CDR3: CASSQGGAGASTDTQYF
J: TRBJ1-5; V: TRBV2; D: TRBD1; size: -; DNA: TGTGCCAGCAGTGAAGCGCAGGGGGGGAATCAGCCCCAGCATTTT; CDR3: CASSEAQGGNQPQHF
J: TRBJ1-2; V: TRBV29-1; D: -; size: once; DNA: TGCAGCGTCTGGAAAGCGGAGAACTATGGCTACACCTTC; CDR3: CSVWKAENYGYTF
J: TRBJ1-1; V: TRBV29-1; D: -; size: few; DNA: TGCAGCGGGACACGCGTTAACACTGAAGCTTTCTTT; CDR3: CSGTRVNTEAFF
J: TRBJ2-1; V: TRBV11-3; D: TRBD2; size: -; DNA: TGTGCCAGCAGCCTAGGGACTAGCGGGAGTAAGCAGTTCTTC; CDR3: CASSLGTSGSKQFF
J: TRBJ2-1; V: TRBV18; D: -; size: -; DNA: TGTGCCAGCTCACCATCGCGGGAAAGGTACAATGAGCAGTTCTTC; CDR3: CASSPSRERYNEQFF
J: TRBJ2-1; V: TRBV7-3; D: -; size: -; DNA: TGTGCCAGCAGCTTAATCCGGGGGAATGAGCAGTTCTTC; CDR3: CASSLIRGNEQFF
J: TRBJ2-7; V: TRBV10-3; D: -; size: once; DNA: TGTGCCATCAGTGGGGAACTAGCTCGCGAGCAGTACTTC; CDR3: CAISGELAREQYF
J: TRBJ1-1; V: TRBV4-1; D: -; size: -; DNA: TGCGCCAGCAGCCAAGCCGGTATTGGAGGGAGGACTGAAGCTTTCTTT; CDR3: CASSQAGIGGRTEAFF
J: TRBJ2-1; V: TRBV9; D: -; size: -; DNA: TGTGCCAGCAGCGTAGTGGAGGCCGCCTACAATGAGCAGTTCTTC; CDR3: CASSVVEAAYNEQFF
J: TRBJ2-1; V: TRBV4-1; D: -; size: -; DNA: TGCGCCAGCAGCCAATTCGGGGGCTTTCTAAATGAGCAGTTCTTC; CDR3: CASSQFGGFLNEQFF